This T cell receptor (beta chain) was sequenced in a study of T-cell reconstitution after alpha-beta-depleted transplantation in children. Overall study results and limits: From newly produced T cells came most of the T-cell counts and diversity one year after transplant.

Using unique molecular identifiers, the investigators prepared the TCRbeta library. TCRdb re-called the PCR reads with MiXCR, one entry per CDR3 protein. The sample records about 980,000 distinct CDR3 sequences, about 26% being singletons. Germline V gene data show CDR1 as LNHDA and CDR2 as SQIVND (reference sequence). V was shortened by 8 bases and J by 4 bases, with 12 bases between the two germline ends. This CDR3 spans 13 amino acids. Points on this clonotype: Its antigen is as yet unknown.

Sequenced material: PBMCs, mostly from graft donor cells, taken 360 days after TCRalphabeta/CD19-depleted stem cell transplant. This sequence was found in a boy under two years old who had a stem cell transplant for SCID, so the T cells may come from the graft donor. The chain couples TRBV19 to TRBJ1-3; no clear D. DNA of the CDR3: TGTGCCAGTGAATCCCCAGAAGGAAACACCATATATTTT. Protein: CASESPEGNTIYF.